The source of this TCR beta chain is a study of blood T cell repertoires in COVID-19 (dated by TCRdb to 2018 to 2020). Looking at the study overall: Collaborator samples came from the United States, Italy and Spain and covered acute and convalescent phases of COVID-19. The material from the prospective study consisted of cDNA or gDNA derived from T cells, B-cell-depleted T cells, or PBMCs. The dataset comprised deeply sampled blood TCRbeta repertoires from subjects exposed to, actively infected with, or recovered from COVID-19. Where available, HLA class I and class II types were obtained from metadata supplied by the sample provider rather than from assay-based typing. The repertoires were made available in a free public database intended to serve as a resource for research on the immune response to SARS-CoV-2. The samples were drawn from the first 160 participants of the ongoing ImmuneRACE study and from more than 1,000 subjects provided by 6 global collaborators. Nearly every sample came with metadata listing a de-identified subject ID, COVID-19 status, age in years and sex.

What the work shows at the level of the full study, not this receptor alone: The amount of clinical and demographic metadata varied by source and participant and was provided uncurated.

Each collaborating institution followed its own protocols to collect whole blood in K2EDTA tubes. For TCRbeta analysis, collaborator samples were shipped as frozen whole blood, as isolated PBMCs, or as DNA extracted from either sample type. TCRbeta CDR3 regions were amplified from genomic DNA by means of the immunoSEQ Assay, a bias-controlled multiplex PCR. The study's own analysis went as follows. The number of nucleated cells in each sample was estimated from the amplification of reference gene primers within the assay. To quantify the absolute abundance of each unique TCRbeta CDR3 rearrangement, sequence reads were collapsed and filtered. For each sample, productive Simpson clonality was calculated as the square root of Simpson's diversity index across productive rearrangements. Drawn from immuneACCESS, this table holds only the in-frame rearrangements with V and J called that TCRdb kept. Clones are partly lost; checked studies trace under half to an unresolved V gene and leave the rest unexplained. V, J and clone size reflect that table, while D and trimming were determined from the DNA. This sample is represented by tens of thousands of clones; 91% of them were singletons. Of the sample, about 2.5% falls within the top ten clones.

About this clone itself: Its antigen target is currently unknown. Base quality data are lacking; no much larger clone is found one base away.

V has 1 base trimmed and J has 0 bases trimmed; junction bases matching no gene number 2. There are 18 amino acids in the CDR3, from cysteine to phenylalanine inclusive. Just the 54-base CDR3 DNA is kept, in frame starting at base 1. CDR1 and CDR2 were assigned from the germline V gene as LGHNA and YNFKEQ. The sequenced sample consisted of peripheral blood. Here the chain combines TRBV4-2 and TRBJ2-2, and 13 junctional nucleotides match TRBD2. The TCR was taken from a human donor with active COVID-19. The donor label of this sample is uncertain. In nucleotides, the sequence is TGTGCCAGCAGCCAAGGGACTAGCGGGGGTACGAACACCGGGGAGCTGTTTTTT. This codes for CASSQGTSGGTNTGELFF.